This is a list of T cell receptor beta chains from one sample in a study of CD8 T cells in ankylosing spondylitis. TCRdb recomputed calls from the 5' RACE reads with MiXCR, one row per CDR3 protein. The sample includes roughly 180,000 distinct CDR3 sequences, around a tenth of them seen just once. Sequencing was done on a sample of blood, either unsorted or a sorted T cell fraction (not recorded which). The receptors shown here come from a female donor with ankylosing spondylitis or in good health (not recorded which). Each CDR3 is given with its conserved first and last residue.

TRBJ2-7 | TRBV14 | CASSLQGIPYEQYF
TRBJ2-7 | TRBV27 | CASWTRGSYEQYF
TRBJ2-7 | TRBV27 | CASSLRTGSSYEQYF
TRBJ2-1 | TRBV12-3/TRBV12-4 | CASTLSGSRGNEQFF
TRBJ2-2 | TRBV13 | CASSFGASGLGTGELFF
TRBJ1-4 | TRBV7-9 | CASSPAGTADNEKLFF
TRBJ2-7 | TRBV20-1 | CSAWSLGTYEQYF
TRBJ2-1 | TRBV20-1 | CSAPPHGDYNEQFF
TRBJ2-1 | TRBV6-2/TRBV6-3 | CASSYSGYEQFF
TRBJ2-1 | TRBV7-8 | CASSPAGPEQFF
TRBJ2-1 | TRBV6-2/TRBV6-3 | CASRDGTVNNEQFF
TRBJ2-1 | TRBV5-6 | CASSPTSGIVNEQFF
TRBJ2-7 | TRBV27 | CASRMQGGESYEQYF
TRBJ2-2 | TRBV20-1 | CSARSWRGEDTGELFF
TRBJ2-7 | TRBV12-3/TRBV12-4 | CASSPRSSYEQYF
TRBJ2-7 | TRBV6-5 | CASSSPEDEQYF
TRBJ2-7 | TRBV7-9 | CASSLVASPKRVYEQYF
TRBJ2-7 | TRBV7-2 | CASSPQPATSYEQYF
TRBJ2-7 | TRBV28 | CASSFSFDGREQYF
TRBJ1-1 | TRBV29-1 | CSVEFGGTEAFF
TRBJ1-3 | TRBV15 | CATSSFPPSTTSGNTIYF
TRBJ1-1 | TRBV5-1 | CASSSRDTEAFF
TRBJ1-5 | TRBV7-9 | CASSRAGTPGQPQHF
TRBJ2-1 | TRBV27 | CATLRQGPPQFF